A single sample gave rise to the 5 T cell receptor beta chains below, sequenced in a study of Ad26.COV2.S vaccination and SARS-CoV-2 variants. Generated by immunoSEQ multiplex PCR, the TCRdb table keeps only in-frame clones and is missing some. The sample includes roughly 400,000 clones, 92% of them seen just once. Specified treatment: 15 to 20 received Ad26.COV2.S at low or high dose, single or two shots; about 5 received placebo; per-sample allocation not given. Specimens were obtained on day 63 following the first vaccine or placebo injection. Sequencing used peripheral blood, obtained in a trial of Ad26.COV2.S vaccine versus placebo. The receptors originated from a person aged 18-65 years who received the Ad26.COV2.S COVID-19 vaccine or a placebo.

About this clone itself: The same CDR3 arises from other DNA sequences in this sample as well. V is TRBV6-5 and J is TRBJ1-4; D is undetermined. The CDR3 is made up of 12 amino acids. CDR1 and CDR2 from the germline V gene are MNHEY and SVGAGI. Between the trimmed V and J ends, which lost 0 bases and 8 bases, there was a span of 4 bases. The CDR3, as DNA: TGTGCCAGCAGTTACTCGGGGGAAAAACTGTTTTTT. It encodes CASSYSGEKLFF.

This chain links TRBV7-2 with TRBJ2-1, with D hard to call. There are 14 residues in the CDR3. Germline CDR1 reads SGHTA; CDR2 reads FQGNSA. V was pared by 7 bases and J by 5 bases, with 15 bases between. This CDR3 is CASTLSTIDNEQFF. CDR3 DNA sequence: TGTGCCAGCACGCTTTCGACGATCGACAATGAGCAGTTCTTC.

As DNA, the CDR3 is TGCGCCAGCAGTCAATTTGGGACAGAGGGTCAGCCCCAGCATTTT. Translation gives CASSQFGTEGQPQHF. The chain joins TRBV23-1 to TRBJ1-5, with 7 bases identical to TRBD1. TRBV23-1 is identified as an open reading frame with a role that is uncertain. This CDR3 is 15 amino acids long. Trimming cost V 1 base and J 6 bases; bases outside gene matches: 6.

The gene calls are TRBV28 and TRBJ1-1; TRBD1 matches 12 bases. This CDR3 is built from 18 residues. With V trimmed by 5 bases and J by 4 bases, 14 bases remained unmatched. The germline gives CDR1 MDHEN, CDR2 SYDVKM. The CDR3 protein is CASSLPGTGGGRLTEAFF. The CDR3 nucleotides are TGTGCCAGCAGTCTGCCCGGGACAGGGGGCGGCCGTCTCACTGAAGCTTTCTTT.

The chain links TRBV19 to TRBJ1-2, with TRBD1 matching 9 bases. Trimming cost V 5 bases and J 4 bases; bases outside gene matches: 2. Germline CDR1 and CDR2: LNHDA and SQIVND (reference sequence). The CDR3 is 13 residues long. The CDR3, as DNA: TGTGCCAGTAGTCGGACAGGGGTCTATGGCTACACCTTC. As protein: CASSRTGVYGYTF.